Included here is one TCR beta chain sequence, with context. This specimen belongs to a study of monozygotic twins with cystic fibrosis. Measured with immunoSEQ multiplex PCR; TCRdb has only the in-frame clones, and not every one. The sample shows tens of thousands of clones, 95% to 98% of them seen only once. Germline lookup yields CDR1 SQVTM and CDR2 ANQGSEA. The CDR3 runs 15 residues. Trimming cost V 6 bases and J 0 bases; bases outside gene matches: 4. The gene calls are TRBV29-1 and TRBJ2-5; 13 nucleotides align to TRBD2. Sequencing input: blood. The sequence came from a girl aged 2-10 years with cystic fibrosis. The CDR3 DNA reads as TGCAGCGTGGACGGGACTAGCGGGGACCAAGAGACCCAGTACTTC. Amino acid sequence: CSVDGTSGDQETQYF.